Below, 28 T cell receptor beta chains from the same sample are listed, as sequenced in a study of blood T cell repertoires in COVID-19. Clones were sequenced by immunoSEQ multiplex PCR, and TCRdb holds only the in-frame ones, with some missing. Of a few hundred thousand clones detected, 88% appear once; the ten largest clones hold roughly 14%. Sequenced input: PBMCs or T cells enriched from blood (not recorded which). The receptor source for this set is a woman aged 50 to 60 with acute COVID-19.

V gene TRBV24-1 combines with J gene TRBJ2-1; 11 positions match TRBD2. The V gene's germline CDR1 is KGHDR and CDR2 SFDVKD. The CDR3 has 13 amino acids. V gave up 9 bases and J gave up 9 bases; unmatched junction bases: 6. The CDR3 protein is CATQLAGVGEQFF. The DNA of the CDR3 is TGTGCCACCCAACTAGCGGGAGTTGGTGAGCAGTTCTTC.

Notes on this clone: The identical CDR3 is also encoded by other nucleotide sequences in the sample. This sequence joins TRBV28 and TRBJ1-5; D gene unclear. CDR1 is MDHEN, CDR2 SYDVKM, per germline. The CDR3 loop spans 12 amino acids. Trimming shortened V by 5 bases and J by 4 bases, and 6 bases separated the two germline ends. The CDR3 loop is CASSPGNQPQHF. Here the CDR3 DNA reads TGTGCCAGCAGTCCGGGAAATCAGCCCCAGCATTTT.

This chain joins TRBV7-9 and TRBJ2-5; tentatively, D is TRBD1 (5 bases). Germline CDR1 reads SEHNR; CDR2 reads FQNEAQ (reference sequence). The V gene lost 6 bases and the J gene lost 3 bases, with 8 bases spanning the gap. This CDR3 spans 12 amino acids. The CDR3 region is CASRGLKETQYF. CDR3 DNA sequence: TGTGCCAGCAGGGGGCTGAAAGAGACCCAGTACTTC.

This rearrangement joins TRBV9 to TRBJ2-3; 13 bases are shared with TRBD2. This CDR3 spans 16 amino acids. CDR1 and CDR2 (germline): SGDLS, YYNGEE. V was clipped by 2 bases and J by 1 base; unmatched bases: 1. The CDR3: CASSVTSGRGTDTQYF. CDR3 nucleotide sequence: TGTGCCAGCAGCGTCACTAGCGGGAGGGGCACAGATACGCAGTATTTT.

The chain links TRBV4-3 to TRBJ2-5, with D tentatively TRBD2 (6 bases). Germline CDR1 and CDR2: LGHNA and YSLEER. The V end was cut by 0 bases, the J end by 13 bases, with 12 bases between. The CDR3 totals 12 residues. CDR3 DNA: TGCGCCAGCAGCCAAGATGGAGGGCCGAGGTACTTC. This codes for CASSQDGGPRYF.

The CDR3 DNA follows: TGTGCCAGCAGCTCCCAGAATAACTATGGCTACACCTTC. Translation: CASSSQNNYGYTF. The genes are TRBV7-9 and TRBJ1-2; D gene unclear. Germline V gives CDR1 SEHNR, CDR2 FQNEAQ (reference sequence). The V end was cut by 4 bases, the J end by 1 base, with 7 bases between. This CDR3 spans 13 amino acids.

CDR3 nucleotide sequence: TGTGCCAGCAGCCCCGAGGGACAGCCCTACGATGGGCAGTACTTC. It translates to CASSPEGQPYDGQYF. The J gene is TRBJ2-7, the V gene TRBV9; 7 bases match TRBD1. The CDR3 totals 15 residues. Germline V lookup: CDR1 SGDLS, CDR2 YYNGEE. With V trimmed by 4 bases and J by 9 bases, 16 bases remained unmatched.

This clone was detected only a few times. The chain is built from TRBV2 and TRBJ2-6, with 14 bases identical to TRBD2. The CDR3 has 18 amino acids. Germline CDR1 reads SNHLY; CDR2 reads FYNNEI. J was trimmed by 3 bases and V by 6 bases; bases with no gene match: 7. The CDR3 is CASRKGTSGSVGANVLTF. DNA for the CDR3: TGTGCCAGCAGAAAGGGGACTAGCGGGAGCGTTGGGGCCAACGTCCTGACTTTC.

The chain employs TRBV18 and TRBJ2-7; the match to TRBD1 covers 9 bases. Germline V gene data show CDR1 as KGHSH and CDR2 as LQKENI. This CDR3 spans 15 amino acids. V was pared by 3 bases and J by 5 bases, with 8 bases of the junction left unmatched. CDR3 in amino acids: CASSPPRDRDNEQYF. DNA of the CDR3: TGTGCCAGCTCACCCCCCCGGGACAGGGATAACGAGCAGTACTTC.

In this sample, this clone turned up once. The chain is built from TRBV29-1 and TRBJ2-1; 7 nucleotides align to TRBD2. Germline lookup yields CDR1 SQVTM and CDR2 ANQGSEA. This CDR3 has 18 amino acids. After removal of 4 bases from V and 2 bases from J, the junction contained 17 bases not matched to a gene. Here the CDR3 reads CSVVSGLVTTRTYNEQFF. The CDR3 bases are TGCAGCGTTGTAAGTGGACTAGTGACTACGCGGACCTACAATGAGCAGTTCTTC.

The gene calls are TRBV10-3 and TRBJ2-1; 12 positions agree with TRBD2. V lost 4 bases and J lost 3; bases outside the gene matches: 4. CDR1 is ENHRY, CDR2 SYGVKD, per germline. CDR3 size: 16 residues. CDR3: CAISGRLAGDYNEQFF. In DNA, the CDR3 is TGTGCCATCAGTGGAAGACTAGCGGGAGACTACAATGAGCAGTTCTTC.

This chain joins TRBV28 and TRBJ2-5; 7 nucleotides agree with TRBD2. This CDR3 is 14 amino acids long. Germline lookup yields CDR1 MDHEN and CDR2 SYDVKM. V was pared by 5 bases and J by 2 bases, with 5 bases of the junction left unmatched. This CDR3 is CASSPGGVQETQYF. The CDR3 region has the DNA TGTGCCAGCAGTCCTGGGGGGGTACAAGAGACCCAGTACTTC.

The V and J genes are TRBV9 and TRBJ1-2; 7 bases agree with TRBD1. The ends lost 2 bases at V and 5 bases at J; junction bases unmatched: 6. In germline, CDR1 is SGDLS, CDR2 YYNGEE. CDR3 length: 14 residues. Here the CDR3 DNA reads TGTGCCAGCAGCGTCTCGACAGGGAGGTATGGCTACACCTTC. Its protein is CASSVSTGRYGYTF.

The chain combines TRBV6-5 with TRBJ1-6; D possibly corresponds to TRBD1 (5 bases). Between the trimmed V and J ends, which lost 9 bases and 10 bases, there was a span of 16 bases. Germline V gene lookup returns CDR1 MNHEY and CDR2 SVGAGI. The CDR3 is made up of 13 amino acids. As DNA, the CDR3 is TGTGCCAGGGGGGGAGGGGAGGGATCACCCCTCCACTTT. Its protein is CARGGGEGSPLHF.

DNA for the CDR3: TGTGCCAGCAGCTTAGAACAGGGGGCCAGAGAGACCCAGTACTTC. This translates into CASSLEQGARETQYF. The chain is built from TRBV7-8 and TRBJ2-5; 9 bases line up with TRBD1. This CDR3 is 15 amino acids long. V was pared by 1 base and J by 4 bases, with 4 bases of the junction left unmatched. Looked up from germline, CDR1 is SGHVS and CDR2 is FQNEAQ. The full variable domain, rest sourced from reference TRBV7-8 and TRBJ2-5, is GAGVSQSPRYKVAKRGQDVALRCDPISGHVSLFWYQQALGQGPEFLTYFQNEAQLDKSGLPSDRFFAERPEGSVSTLKIQRTQQEDSAVYLCASSLEQGARETQYFGPGTRLLVL.

This chain links TRBV5-1 with TRBJ1-1; 8 nucleotides align to TRBD1. J gave up 0 bases and V 4 bases, and 5 bases lay outside the gene matches. CDR1 is SGHRS and CDR2 is YFSETQ in the germline V gene. The CDR3 sequence is 15 residues long. CDR3 nucleotide sequence: TGCGCCAGCAGCCTAAGACAGGGGCTGAACACTGAAGCTTTCTTT. The encoded protein is CASSLRQGLNTEAFF.

The V call is TRBV15, the J call TRBJ2-1, with unresolved D. CDR1 and CDR2 from the germline V gene are LNHNV and YYDKDF (reference sequence). V was cut by 3 bases and J by 2 bases, with 5 bases left in between. This CDR3 is built from 13 residues. Here the CDR3 DNA reads TGTGCCACCAGCAGTGACACCTACAATGAGCAGTTCTTC. Protein sequence: CATSSDTYNEQFF.

The gene calls are TRBV5-4 and TRBJ2-5, with 8 bases aligning to TRBD1. Per germline, CDR1 SGHNT and CDR2 YYREEE (reference sequence). The CDR3 has 13 amino acids. The junction had 4 bases not matched to a gene; V was cut back by 5 bases and J by 4 bases. CDR3 in DNA: TGTGCCAGCAGGGGGACAGGACGAGAGACCCAGTACTTC. Translated, it gives CASRGTGRETQYF. Drawing the rest from reference TRBV5-4 and TRBJ2-5, the complete variable domain is ETGVTQSPTHLIKTRGQQVTLRCSSQSGHNTVSWYQQALGQGPQFIFQYYREEENGRGNFPPRFSGLQFPNYSSELNVNALELDDSALYLCASRGTGRETQYFGPGTRLLVL.

The genes are TRBV5-6 and TRBJ1-1; 7 bases align to TRBD1. Trimming at V came to 4 bases and at J to 4 bases, leaving 7 bases not matched to a gene. This CDR3 is built from 14 residues. Germline V gives CDR1 SGHDT, CDR2 YYEEEE. Here the CDR3 DNA reads TGTGCCAGCAGCCTCCGGGACAGAGCCACTGAAGCTTTCTTT. Encoded protein: CASSLRDRATEAFF.

The chain carries TRBV28 and TRBJ1-5, with 10 bases identical to TRBD1. After removal of 10 bases from V and 6 bases from J, the junction contained 6 bases not matched to a gene. The germline gives CDR1 MDHEN, CDR2 SYDVKM. CDR3 length: 13 amino acids. The CDR3 loop is CAITTGGGQPQHF. CDR3 coding DNA: TGTGCCATCACGACAGGGGGCGGTCAGCCCCAGCATTTT.

The CDR3 sequence: CASSHPGQGAPNEQFF. DNA of the CDR3: TGCGCCAGCAGTCACCCGGGACAGGGGGCGCCCAATGAGCAGTTCTTC. The V and J genes are TRBV23-1 and TRBJ2-1; TRBD1 aligns across 12 bases. TRBV23-1 is reported as an ORF; its role is uncertain. The CDR3 consists of 16 residues. With V trimmed by 3 bases and J by 6 bases, 6 bases remained unmatched.

In this sample, this clone turned up a few times. The J gene is TRBJ2-7, the V gene TRBV15; possible D gene TRBD2, 5 bases. V lost 5 bases, J lost 0 bases, and 14 bases lay in between. Germline V gene lookup returns CDR1 LNHNV and CDR2 YYDKDF (reference sequence). The CDR3 is made up of 15 amino acids. CDR3 protein: CATSPMVTTSYEQYF. The CDR3, as DNA: TGTGCCACCAGCCCAATGGTGACTACCTCCTACGAGCAGTACTTC.

The CDR3 loop is CATMDRGPGSEKLFF. CDR3 nucleotides: TGTGCCACCATGGACAGGGGGCCGGGGAGTGAAAAACTGTTTTTT. The chain joins TRBV19 to TRBJ1-4; TRBD1 aligns across 11 bases. Losses at the gene ends were 10 bases for V and 7 bases for J; bases not matched to a gene: 11. The CDR3 loop spans 15 amino acids. Germline CDR1 LNHDA, CDR2 SQIVND (reference sequence). Using reference TRBV19 and TRBJ1-4 for the parts outside the CDR3, the full variable domain is DGGITQSPKYLFRKEGQNVTLSCEQNLNHDAMYWYRQDPGQGLRLIYYSQIVNDFQKGDIAEGYSVSREKKESFPLTVTSAQKNPTAFYLCATMDRGPGSEKLFFGSGTQLSVL.

V is TRBV9 and J is TRBJ2-1; D is uncertain. This CDR3 has 12 amino acids. The V end was cut by 4 bases, the J end by 9 bases, with 11 bases between. CDR1 and CDR2 (germline): SGDLS, YYNGEE. The CDR3 here is CASSPLGGEQFF. In DNA form, the CDR3 reads TGTGCCAGCAGCCCCCTTGGCGGTGAGCAGTTCTTC.

The CDR3 loop reads CATSPSGTKYEQYF. The CDR3 DNA sequence: TGTGCCACCTCCCCCTCCGGGACAAAATACGAGCAGTACTTC. The rearrangement uses TRBV19 and TRBJ2-7, with a possible D match to TRBD1 (6 bases). Germline lookup yields CDR1 LNHDA and CDR2 SQIVND (reference sequence). Trimming pared 10 bases from V and 4 bases from J, leaving 20 bases between. The CDR3 loop spans 14 amino acids. Together with reference TRBV19 and TRBJ2-7, the CDR3 gives the full variable domain: DGGITQSPKYLFRKEGQNVTLSCEQNLNHDAMYWYRQDPGQGLRLIYYSQIVNDFQKGDIAEGYSVSREKKESFPLTVTSAQKNPTAFYLCATSPSGTKYEQYFGPGTRLTVT.

V gene TRBV30 combines with J gene TRBJ1-6; D not certain. V lost 7 bases and J 3 bases, leaving 16 bases between the germline ends. Germline CDR1 and CDR2: GTSNPN and SVGIG (reference sequence). The length of the CDR3 is 15 residues. CDR3 sequence reads: CASYKVNYYNSPLHF. The CDR3, as DNA: TGTGCCTCTTACAAAGTGAATTACTATAATTCACCCCTCCACTTT. Full variable domain (remainder filled in from reference TRBV30 and TRBJ1-6): SQTIHQWPATLVQPVGSPLSLECTVEGTSNPNLYWYRQAAGRGLQLLFYSVGIGQISSEVPQNLSASRPQDRQFILSSKKLLLSDSGFYLCASYKVNYYNSPLHFGNGTRLTVT.

Of note for this clone: One junction end disagrees with the germline gene, perhaps due to a read error. The chain links TRBV30 to TRBJ1-4, with a weak D call TRBD1 (6 bases). This CDR3 is 12 amino acids long. CDR1 is GTSNPN, CDR2 SVGIG, per germline (reference sequence). The CDR3 coding sequence is TGTGCCCGGAGCCTAACAGGGAAAAAACTGTTTTTT. It yields the protein CARSLTGKKLFF. The variable domain in full, with the rest retrieved from reference TRBV30 and TRBJ1-4, is SQTIHQWPATLVQPVGSPLSLECTVEGTSNPNLYWYRQAAGRGLQLLFYSVGIGQISSEVPQNLSASRPQDRQFILSSKKLLLSDSGFYLCARSLTGKKLFFGSGTQLSVL.

V gene TRBV6-5 combines with J gene TRBJ1-2; 9 bases align to TRBD1. Germline lookup yields CDR1 MNHEY and CDR2 SVGAGI. Trimming at V came to 6 bases and at J to 2 bases, leaving 4 bases not matched to a gene. The length of the CDR3 is 14 residues. DNA of the CDR3: TGTGCCAGCAGCAAGGACAGGGGAAACTATGGCTACACCTTC. Translating it yields CASSKDRGNYGYTF.